These T cell receptor beta chains were read from a single sample in a study of blood T cell repertoires in COVID-19. The assay was immunoSEQ multiplex PCR, and TCRdb's table has in-frame clones only and misses some. The sample consists of 250,000 to 300,000 clones, about 89% of them appearing once. Source material: PBMCs or T cells enriched from blood (not recorded which). The origin of the receptors is a human donor in a cohort exposed to, infected with or recovered from COVID-19 (not recorded which). The donor label of this sample is uncertain. Each CDR3 is given with its conserved first and last residue. A D gene is named only where the DNA matches it firmly. Size is omitted from some rows. Given values are once, few, many or a class for expanded clones.

clone_size	d_call	v_call	j_call	cdr3_nt	cdr3_aa
-	TRBD2	TRBV7-8	TRBJ2-5	TGTGCCAGCAGCTTCAGACTAGCGGGGGCCCCGAGGGGAGAGACCCAGTACTTC	CASSFRLAGAPRGETQYF
-	-	TRBV19	TRBJ1-5	TGTGCCAGTAGTACAAGGACACCGATCAATCAGCCCCAGCATTTT	CASSTRTPINQPQHF
-	-	TRBV2	TRBJ1-3	TGTGCCAGCAGTGACATGACGCGGAGCTCTGGAAACACCATATATTTT	CASSDMTRSSGNTIYF
once	-	TRBV9	TRBJ2-7	TGTGCCAGCAGCCCAACCGGGACAAGTACCTACGAGCAGTACTTC	CASSPTGTSTYEQYF
few	-	TRBV6-5	TRBJ1-2	TGTGCCAGCAGTAGAACAGGTGACTATGGCTACACCTTC	CASSRTGDYGYTF
many	TRBD2	TRBV7-6	TRBJ2-5	TGTGCCAGCAGCCCAGGGACTAGCAAAGAGACCCAGTACTTC	CASSPGTSKETQYF
-	-	TRBV7-3	TRBJ1-5	TGTGCCAGCAGCGCGGGGGAAAATCAGCCCCAGCATTTT	CASSAGENQPQHF
-	TRBD1	TRBV4-1	TRBJ1-2	TGCGCCAGCAGCCACGGACAGGGGGAGAACTATGGCTACACCTTC	CASSHGQGENYGYTF
-	TRBD1	TRBV4-1	TRBJ1-1	TGCGCCAGCAGCCAAGCGGGGGACAGTCCGGGGGCTTTCTTT	CASSQAGDSPGAFF
-	-	TRBV21-1	TRBJ1-5	TGTGCCAGCAGCAAAGGCGCCGGGCAGCCCCAGCATTTT	CASSKGAGQPQHF
-	-	TRBV19	TRBJ2-2	TGTGCCAGTAACACTACCCCCCGGGAGCTGTTTTTT	CASNTTPRELFF
-	-	TRBV2	TRBJ1-4	TGTGCCAGCACCTATAGCGAGGAAAAACTGTTTTTT	CASTYSEEKLFF
-	-	TRBV9	TRBJ2-3	TGTGCCAGCAGCCCCGGTCCCACAGATACGCAGTATTTT	CASSPGPTDTQYF
-	TRBD1	TRBV25-1	TRBJ1-5	TGTGCCAGCAGTTCCCAGGGGGCGAGTAATCAGCCCCAGCATTTT	CASSSQGASNQPQHF
-	-	TRBV19	TRBJ1-1	TGTGCCAGTAGTATAACAGGGATGAACACTGAAGCTTTCTTT	CASSITGMNTEAFF
-	TRBD1	TRBV7-9	TRBJ1-2	TGTGCCAGCAGCTCACGGACAGGGGGGATAGATGGCTACACCTTC	CASSSRTGGIDGYTF
-	-	TRBV6-5	TRBJ2-6	TGTGCCAGCAGTTACTTTTCAGGGACTGGGGCCAACGTCCTGACTTTC	CASSYFSGTGANVLTF
-	-	TRBV25-1	TRBJ1-4	TGTGCCAGCAGTGAATCCGGGGGGAATGAAAAACTGTTTTTT	CASSESGGNEKLFF
-	-	TRBV4-1	TRBJ2-1	TGCGCCAGCAGCCAAGATAGCAGGGTGGACAATGAGCAGTTCTTC	CASSQDSRVDNEQFF
-	-	TRBV27	TRBJ2-7	TGTGCCAGCGGGCCCCGCCCCGAGCAGTACTTC	CASGPRPEQYF
-	TRBD2	TRBV2	TRBJ2-2	TGTGCCAGCAGTGGGCGGGGGTACACCGGGGAGCTGTTTTTT	CASSGRGYTGELFF
-	-	TRBV9	TRBJ1-5	TGTGCCAGCAGCGCCCGCGAAGCTTACCAGCCCCAGCATTTT	CASSAREAYQPQHF
-	TRBD1	TRBV7-2	TRBJ2-5	TGTGCCAGCAGCAAAGACGGACAGGGGTTCGGGGCGTACCAAGAGACCCAGTACTTC	CASSKDGQGFGAYQETQYF